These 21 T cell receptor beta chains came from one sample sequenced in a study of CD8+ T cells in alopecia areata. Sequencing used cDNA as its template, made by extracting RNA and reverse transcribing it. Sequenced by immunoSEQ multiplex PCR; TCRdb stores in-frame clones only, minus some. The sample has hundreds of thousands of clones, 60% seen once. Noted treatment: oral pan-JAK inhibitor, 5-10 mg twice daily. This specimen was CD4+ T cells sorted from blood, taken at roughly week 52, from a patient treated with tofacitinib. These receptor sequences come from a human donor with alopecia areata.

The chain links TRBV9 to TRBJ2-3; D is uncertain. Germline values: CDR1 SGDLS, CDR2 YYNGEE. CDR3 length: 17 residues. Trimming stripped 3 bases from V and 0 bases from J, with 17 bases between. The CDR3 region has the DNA TGTGCCAGCAGCGCCCTCGAAGTGACCCTAAGCACAGATACGCAGTATTTT. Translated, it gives CASSALEVTLSTDTQYF.

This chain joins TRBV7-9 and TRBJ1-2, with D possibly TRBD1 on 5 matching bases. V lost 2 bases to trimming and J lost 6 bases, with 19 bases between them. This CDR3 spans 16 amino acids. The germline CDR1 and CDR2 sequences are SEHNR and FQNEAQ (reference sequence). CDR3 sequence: CASSLNAAGIGNGYTF. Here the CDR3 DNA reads TGTGCCAGCAGCTTAAACGCGGCAGGGATCGGTAATGGCTACACCTTC.

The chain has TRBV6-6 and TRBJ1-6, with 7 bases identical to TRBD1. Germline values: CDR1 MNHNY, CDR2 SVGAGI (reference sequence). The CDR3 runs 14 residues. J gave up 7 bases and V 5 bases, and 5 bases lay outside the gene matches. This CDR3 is CASSATGENSPLHF. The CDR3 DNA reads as TGTGCCAGCAGTGCCACAGGGGAGAATTCACCCCTCCACTTT.

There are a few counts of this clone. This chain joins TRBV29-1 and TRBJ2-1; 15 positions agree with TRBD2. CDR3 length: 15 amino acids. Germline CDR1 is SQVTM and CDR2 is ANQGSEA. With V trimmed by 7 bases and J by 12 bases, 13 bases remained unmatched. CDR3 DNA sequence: TGCAGCGGCGCCGGGACTAGCGGGGGGATTAGTGGGCAGTTCTTC. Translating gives CSGAGTSGGISGQFF.

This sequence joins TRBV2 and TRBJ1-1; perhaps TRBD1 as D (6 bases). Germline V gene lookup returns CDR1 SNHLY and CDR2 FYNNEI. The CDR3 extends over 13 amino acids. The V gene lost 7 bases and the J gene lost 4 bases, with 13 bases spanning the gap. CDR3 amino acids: CASNLEQGTEAFF. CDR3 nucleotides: TGTGCCAGCAACCTCGAACAGGGCACTGAAGCTTTCTTT.

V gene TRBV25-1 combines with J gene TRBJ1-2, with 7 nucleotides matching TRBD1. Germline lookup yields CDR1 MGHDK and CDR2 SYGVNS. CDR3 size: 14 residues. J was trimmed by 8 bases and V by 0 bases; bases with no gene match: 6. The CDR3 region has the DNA TGTGCCAGCAGTGAATATGGGCAGGGGGGAGGCTACACCTTC. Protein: CASSEYGQGGGYTF.

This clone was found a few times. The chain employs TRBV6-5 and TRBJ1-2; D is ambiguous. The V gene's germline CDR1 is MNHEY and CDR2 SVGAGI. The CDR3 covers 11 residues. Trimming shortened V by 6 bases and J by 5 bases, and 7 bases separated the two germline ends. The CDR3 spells CASRRLYGYTF. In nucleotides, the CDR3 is TGTGCCAGCAGAAGGCTTTATGGCTACACCTTC.

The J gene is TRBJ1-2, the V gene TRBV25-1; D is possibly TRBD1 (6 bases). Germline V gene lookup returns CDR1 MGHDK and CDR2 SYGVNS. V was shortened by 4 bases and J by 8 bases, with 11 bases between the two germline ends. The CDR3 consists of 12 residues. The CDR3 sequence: CASSGNRDGYTF. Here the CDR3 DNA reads TGTGCCAGCAGTGGAAACAGGGACGGCTACACCTTC.

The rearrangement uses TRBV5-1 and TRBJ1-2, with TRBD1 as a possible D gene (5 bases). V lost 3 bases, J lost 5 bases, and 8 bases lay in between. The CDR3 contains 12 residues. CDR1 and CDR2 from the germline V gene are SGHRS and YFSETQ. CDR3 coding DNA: TGCGCCAGCAGCTGGGGCCGGTATGGCTACACCTTC. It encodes CASSWGRYGYTF.

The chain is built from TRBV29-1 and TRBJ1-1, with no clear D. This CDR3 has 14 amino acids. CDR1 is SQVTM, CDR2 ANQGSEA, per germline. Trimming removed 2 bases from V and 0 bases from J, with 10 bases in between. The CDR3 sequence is CSVELWAVNTEAFF. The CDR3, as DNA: TGCAGCGTTGAACTATGGGCGGTGAACACTGAAGCTTTCTTT.

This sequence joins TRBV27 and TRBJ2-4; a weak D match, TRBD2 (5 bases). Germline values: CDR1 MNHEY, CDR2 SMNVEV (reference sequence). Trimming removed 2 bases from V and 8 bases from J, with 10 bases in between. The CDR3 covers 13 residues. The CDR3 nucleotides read TGTGCCAGCAGTTTACGGCTGAGGGACATTCAGTACTTC. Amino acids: CASSLRLRDIQYF.

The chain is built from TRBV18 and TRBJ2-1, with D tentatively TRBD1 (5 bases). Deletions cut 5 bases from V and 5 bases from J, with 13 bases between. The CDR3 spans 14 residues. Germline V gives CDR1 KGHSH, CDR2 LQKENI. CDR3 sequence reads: CASSLLQGDNEQFF. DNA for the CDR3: TGTGCCAGCTCATTGTTGCAGGGCGACAATGAGCAGTTCTTC.

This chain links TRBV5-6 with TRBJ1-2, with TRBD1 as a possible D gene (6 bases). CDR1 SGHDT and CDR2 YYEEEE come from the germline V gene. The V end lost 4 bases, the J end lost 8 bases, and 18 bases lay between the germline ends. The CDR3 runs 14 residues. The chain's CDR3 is CASSLPTGTRGYTF. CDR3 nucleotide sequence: TGTGCCAGCAGCCTACCCACAGGGACAAGGGGCTACACCTTC.

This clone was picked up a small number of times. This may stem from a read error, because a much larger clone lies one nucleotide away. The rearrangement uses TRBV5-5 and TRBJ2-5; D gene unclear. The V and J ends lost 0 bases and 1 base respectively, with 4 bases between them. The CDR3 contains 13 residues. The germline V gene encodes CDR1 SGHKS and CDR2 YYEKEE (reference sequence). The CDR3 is CASSLGSQETQYF. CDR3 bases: TGTGCCAGCAGCTTGGGCAGCCAAGAGACCCAGTACTTC.

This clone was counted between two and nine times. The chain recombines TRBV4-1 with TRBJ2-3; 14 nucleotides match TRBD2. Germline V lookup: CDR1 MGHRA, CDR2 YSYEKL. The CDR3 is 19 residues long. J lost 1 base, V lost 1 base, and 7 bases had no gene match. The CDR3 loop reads CASSQGLAGGRSGTDTQYF. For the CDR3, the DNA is TGCGCCAGCAGCCAAGGACTAGCGGGGGGGCGGAGTGGCACAGATACGCAGTATTTT.

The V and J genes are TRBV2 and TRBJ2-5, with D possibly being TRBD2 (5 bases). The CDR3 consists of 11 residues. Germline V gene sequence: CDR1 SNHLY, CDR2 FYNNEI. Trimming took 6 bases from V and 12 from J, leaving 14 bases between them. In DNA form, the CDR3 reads TGTGCCAGCAGACGCTCGTCCGGGGAGTACTTC. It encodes CASRRSSGEYF.

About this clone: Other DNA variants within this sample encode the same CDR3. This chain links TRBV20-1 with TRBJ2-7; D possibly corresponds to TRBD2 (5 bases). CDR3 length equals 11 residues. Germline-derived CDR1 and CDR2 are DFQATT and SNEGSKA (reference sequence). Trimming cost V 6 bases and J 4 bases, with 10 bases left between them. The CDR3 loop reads CSARGSYEQYF. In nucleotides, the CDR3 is TGCAGTGCCCGGGGTTCGTACGAGCAGTACTTC.

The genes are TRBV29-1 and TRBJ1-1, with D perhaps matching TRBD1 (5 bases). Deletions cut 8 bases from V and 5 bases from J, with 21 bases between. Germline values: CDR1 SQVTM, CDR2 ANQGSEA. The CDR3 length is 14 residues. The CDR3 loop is CSTLQAPEGTEAFF. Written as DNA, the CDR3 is TGCAGCACCTTACAGGCCCCGGAAGGGACTGAAGCTTTCTTT.

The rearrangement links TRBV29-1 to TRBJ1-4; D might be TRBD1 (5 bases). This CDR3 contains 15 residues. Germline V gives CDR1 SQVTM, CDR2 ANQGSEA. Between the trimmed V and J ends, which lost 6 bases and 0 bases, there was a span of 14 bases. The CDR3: CSVRVGGATNEKLFF. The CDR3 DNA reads TGCAGCGTCCGGGTGGGGGGAGCAACTAATGAAAAACTGTTTTTT.

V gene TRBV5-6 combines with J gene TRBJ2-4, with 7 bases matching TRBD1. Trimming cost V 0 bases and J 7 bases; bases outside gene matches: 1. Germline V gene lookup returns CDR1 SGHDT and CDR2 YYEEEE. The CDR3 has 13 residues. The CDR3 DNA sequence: TGTGCCAGCAGCTTGGCCAGGGGGAACATTCAGTACTTC. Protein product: CASSLARGNIQYF.

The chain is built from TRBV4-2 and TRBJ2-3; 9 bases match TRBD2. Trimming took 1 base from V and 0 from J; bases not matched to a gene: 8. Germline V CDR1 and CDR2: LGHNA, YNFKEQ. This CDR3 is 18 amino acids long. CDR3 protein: CASSQAPSGLASTDTQYF. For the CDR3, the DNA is TGTGCCAGCAGCCAAGCTCCCTCCGGACTAGCGAGCACAGATACGCAGTATTTT.